This T cell receptor (beta chain) was profiled in a study of blood T cell repertoires in COVID-19. Whole-study context: PBMCs, B-cell-depleted T cells, or T cells were the source of the cDNA or gDNA that made up the material.

Profiled with immunoSEQ multiplex PCR; TCRdb holds only in-frame clones, not every one. The sample includes around 40,000 clones, roughly 89% of them seen just once. V lost 2 bases to trimming and J lost 6 bases; unmatched junction nucleotides: 9. There are 16 residues in the CDR3. Per the germline V gene, CDR1 is MNHEY and CDR2 is SVGEGT. What was sequenced was peripheral blood. The sequence derives from a man in his forties or fifties with active COVID-19. The rearrangement links TRBV6-2 or TRBV6-3 to TRBJ1-5; 8 positions match TRBD1. Written as DNA, the CDR3 is TGTGCCAGCAGTTACAAGGCACAGGGGGTTAGTCAGCCCCAGCATTTT. Amino acids: CASSYKAQGVSQPQHF.